This T cell receptor (beta chain) emerged from a study of beta chain features in type 1 diabetes. Whole-study findings and limits: It was among patients, rather than healthy donors, that naive, central memory and Treg TCRB repertoires appeared more similar. Fewer insertions but more deletions were seen at VDJ junctions in type 1 diabetes patients. The influence of HLA type on TCRB rearrangement stayed undetermined.

Reverse transcribing all isolated RNA meant expressed TCRB transcripts were sequenced. TCRdb keeps only in-frame clones here, not all; method: immunoSEQ multiplex PCR. The table includes nearly 250,000 clones, around an eighth detected once. Worth noting for this clone: Its antigen is unknown.

Post-sort purity exceeded 95% for all sorted populations. V was clipped by 0 bases and J by 6 bases; unmatched bases: 13. This CDR3 is 19 amino acids long. CDR1 and CDR2 from the germline V gene are SEHNR and FQNEAQ (reference sequence). Material for sequencing was naive CD4+ T cells from blood. The chain is built from TRBV7-9 and TRBJ2-3, with TRBD2 matching 12 bases. This TCR was sampled from a woman aged 35 to 49 in good health. CDR3 coding DNA: TGTGCCAGCAGCTTAGCTCGGCTAGCGGGGGGGCTGAGGCGGGATACGCAGTATTTT. Protein product: CASSLARLAGGLRRDTQYF.